These 19 T cell receptor beta chains were sequenced from one sample in a study of blood T cells in healthy people across ages. Next came a second PCR, run for about 6 to 11 cycles, which used a sample-barcoded 5' primer along with a J-beta primer mix. TCRdb re-analysed the 5' RACE reads in MiXCR, keeping a single row per CDR3 protein. The repertoire holds 1 million or so distinct CDR3 sequences, 25% seen once, with approximately 0.7% in the top ten. These sequences were also reported in another study, on T cells of mothers and their children.

The sample consisted of blood. The receptors come from a girl aged 2-10 years in good health.

The table lists this clonotype with a few counts. This rearrangement joins TRBV5-1 to TRBJ2-7, with D possibly being TRBD2 (6 bases). The germline V and J ends were trimmed by 4 bases and 5 bases, with 13 bases remaining between them. Germline loops: CDR1 SGHRS, CDR2 YFSETQ. The CDR3 spans 13 residues. For the CDR3, the DNA is TGCGCCAGCAGCCGGAACCCGGGGGACGAGCAGTACTTC. The encoded protein is CASSRNPGDEQYF. The full variable domain, in which reference TRBV5-1 and TRBJ2-7 provide the parts outside the CDR3, is KAGVTQTPRYLIKTRGQQVTLSCSPISGHRSVSWYQQTPGQGLQFLFEYFSETQRNKGNFPGRFSGRQFSNSRSEMNVSTLELGDSALYLCASSRNPGDEQYFGPGTRLTVT.

This sequence joins TRBV2 and TRBJ2-1, with 9 bases matching TRBD2. Germline V CDR1 and CDR2: SNHLY, FYNNEI. J lost 9 bases, V lost 10 bases, and 16 bases had no gene match. The CDR3 sequence is 15 residues long. As DNA, the CDR3 is TGTGCCACTCGACCCGGACTAGCGCGAGAGAGTGAGCAGTTCTTC. Protein product: CATRPGLARESEQFF. Together with reference TRBV2 and TRBJ2-1, the CDR3 gives the full variable domain: EPEVTQTPSHQVTQMGQEVILRCVPISNHLYFYWYRQILGQKVEFLVSFYNNEISEKSEIFDDQFSVERPDGSNFTLKIRSTKLEDSAMYFCATRPGLARESEQFFGPGTRLTVL.

This clonotype was found many times. The chain combines TRBV29-1 with TRBJ2-5, with 10 positions matching TRBD2. Germline V CDR1 and CDR2: SQVTM, ANQGSEA. Unmatched junction bases numbered 14, after V lost 7 bases and J lost 3 bases. The CDR3 spans 16 residues. The CDR3 here is CSAKSGRASWEETQYF. DNA for the CDR3: TGCAGCGCCAAAAGCGGGAGGGCCTCGTGGGAAGAGACCCAGTACTTC.

The genes are TRBV18 and TRBJ2-7; D remains unclear. Trimming took 0 bases from V and 0 from J, leaving 12 bases between them. Germline-derived CDR1 and CDR2 are KGHSH and LQKENI. The CDR3 is 16 amino acids. This chain's CDR3 is CASSPPIYGDSYEQYF. The CDR3 DNA reads as TGTGCCAGCTCACCACCAATTTACGGCGACTCCTACGAGCAGTACTTC.

This clonotype came up a few times. The chain is built from TRBV7-9 and TRBJ2-7; 14 bases fit TRBD2. V lost 5 bases, J lost 1 base, and 10 bases stayed unmatched. Per germline, CDR1 SEHNR and CDR2 FQNEAQ (reference sequence). The CDR3 runs 18 residues. The CDR3: CASSQGLAGGRGSYEQYF. The CDR3 DNA sequence: TGTGCCAGCAGCCAAGGACTAGCGGGAGGAAGGGGGTCCTACGAGCAGTACTTC.

Notes on this clonotype: The junction and the germline gene differ at one end; a read error may be behind it. The chain carries TRBV2 and TRBJ2-1, with 10 positions matching TRBD2. The closer fit of TRBJ2-7 to the DNA end suggests the J call may be wrong. The CDR3 has 18 residues. The germline V gene has CDR1 SNHLY and CDR2 FYNNEI. CDR3 coding DNA: TGTGCCAGCGGTGAATTATCCCGTGGGCTAGCGGGAGAAGGCGAGCAGTACTTC. This sequence encodes CASGELSRGLAGEGEQYF.

The chain joins TRBV29-1 to TRBJ2-5, with 7 nucleotides matching TRBD2. The V gene's germline CDR1 is SQVTM and CDR2 ANQGSEA. The CDR3 runs 13 residues. V was clipped by 7 bases and J by 11 bases; unmatched bases: 16. The CDR3 DNA is TGCAGCGCGAGGACTGGACGGGGGAGGGAGCAGTACTTC. Protein: CSARTGRGREQYF.

This clonotype was detected only a few times. This sequence joins TRBV15 and TRBJ1-5; a possible D gene is TRBD1 (5 bases). The V gene lost 5 bases and the J gene lost 5 bases, with 16 bases spanning the gap. This CDR3 contains 15 residues. Germline V lookup: CDR1 LNHNV, CDR2 YYDKDF (reference sequence). CDR3 amino acids: CATSPGRAGDQPQHF. The CDR3 DNA is TGTGCCACCAGCCCCGGACGGGCGGGGGATCAGCCCCAGCATTTT.

The rearrangement links TRBV28 to TRBJ1-2; D is perhaps TRBD1 (5 bases). The CDR3 loop spans 17 amino acids. V was shortened by 3 bases and J by 8 bases, with 25 bases between the two germline ends. Germline V lookup: CDR1 MDHEN, CDR2 SYDVKM. The CDR3 loop reads CASSLYSGAGTPNGYTF. The CDR3 DNA is TGTGCCAGCAGTTTGTATTCCGGGGCAGGGACCCCCAACGGCTACACCTTC.

This clonotype appeared once. The chain is built from TRBV7-9 and TRBJ1-1; D is ambiguous. The CDR3 runs 14 residues. Germline lookup yields CDR1 SEHNR and CDR2 FQNEAQ (reference sequence). V was shortened by 8 bases and J by 0 bases, with 13 bases between the two germline ends. The CDR3 sequence is CASQRVQLNTEAFF. Written as DNA, the CDR3 is TGTGCCAGCCAGCGGGTTCAATTGAACACTGAAGCTTTCTTT.

The rearrangement joins TRBV29-1 to TRBJ1-2; TRBD1 aligns across 9 bases. Germline-derived CDR1 and CDR2 are SQVTM and ANQGSEA. V shed 6 bases, J shed 3 bases, and the junction held 5 bases outside the gene matches. The CDR3 has 13 amino acids. For the CDR3, the DNA is TGCAGCGTGTCCGGGACAGGGCACTATGGCTACACCTTC. This gives the protein CSVSGTGHYGYTF.

This chain joins TRBV12-3 or TRBV12-4 and TRBJ1-2; D call uncertain. V shed 1 base and J shed 8 bases, with 11 bases lying between them. This CDR3 spans 13 amino acids. CDR3 region: CASSLERIRGYTF. In nucleotides, the CDR3 is TGTGCCAGCAGTTTAGAACGGATAAGGGGCTACACCTTC.

This clonotype has just one count. The conserved phenylalanine or tryptophan is not found at the CDR3 terminus, so this likely reflects a read error. The chain links TRBV5-1 to TRBJ1-6, with D perhaps TRBD1 (5 bases). Germline values: CDR1 SGHRS, CDR2 YFSETQ. The V end lost 0 bases, the J end lost 10 bases, and 14 bases lay between the germline ends. This CDR3 comprises 15 residues. The CDR3 region has the DNA TGCGCCAGCAGCTTGGAAGGGGATGCGGGGTCACCCCTCCACCTT. It is translated as CASSLEGDAGSPLHL.

This clonotype has only a few counts. The junction does not match germline at one end; this may be a read error. This chain links TRBV29-1 with TRBJ2-4, with D perhaps matching TRBD2 (5 bases). There are 14 residues in the CDR3. The germline CDR1 and CDR2 sequences are SQVTM and ANQGSEA. DNA for the CDR3: TGCGGCGTCTCCCCCGGCGGGTTTGGAAACATTCAGTACTTC. This gives the protein CGVSPGGFGNIQYF. Combining the CDR3 with reference TRBV29-1 and TRBJ2-4 gives the whole variable domain SAVISQKPSRDICQRGTSLTIQCQVDSQVTMMFWYRQQPGQSLTLIATANQGSEATYESGFVIDKFPISRPNLTFSTLTVSNMSPEDSSIYLCGVSPGGFGNIQYFGAGTRLSVL.

The chain combines TRBV29-1 with TRBJ2-5, with TRBD2 matching 7 bases. The CDR3 has 13 amino acids. The V gene's germline CDR1 is SQVTM and CDR2 ANQGSEA. V lost 2 bases and J lost 4; bases outside the gene matches: 4. CDR3 sequence: CSVERPGGETQYF. The CDR3 region has the DNA TGCAGCGTTGAACGGCCGGGGGGAGAGACCCAGTACTTC.

V is TRBV7-2 and J is TRBJ2-1, with D possibly being TRBD1 (6 bases). The J call could be wrong; TRBJ2-7 is a better fit for the DNA end. Germline lookup yields CDR1 SGHTA and CDR2 FQGNSA. This CDR3 comprises 14 residues. The CDR3 region is CASSSFPGEAEQYF. CDR3 nucleotides: TGTGCCAGCAGCAGCTTCCCAGGGGAAGCCGAGCAGTACTTC.

The rearrangement links TRBV14 to TRBJ1-5; no clear D. V shed 4 bases and J shed 6 bases, with 13 bases lying between them. This CDR3 has 14 residues. From germline, CDR1 is SGHDN and CDR2 FVKESK. CDR3 in DNA: TGTGCCAGCAGCCCCTTTGGAACTACTCAGCCCCAGCATTTT. Protein sequence: CASSPFGTTQPQHF.

V is TRBV28 and J is TRBJ2-1, with D maybe TRBD2 (5 bases). The V end lost 4 bases, the J end lost 0 bases, and 25 bases lay between the germline ends. Germline V CDR1 and CDR2: MDHEN, SYDVKM. The CDR3 totals 20 residues. The CDR3 region has the DNA TGTGCCAGCAGTTACGCGGACTCCTGGGCCCGGACTTTCTCCTACAATGAGCAGTTCTTC. This sequence encodes CASSYADSWARTFSYNEQFF.

This clonotype was picked up a small number of times. The CDR3 spells CASSSGTGSYGYTF. The CDR3 bases are TGTGCCAGCAGTTCCGGGACAGGCTCCTATGGCTACACCTTC. V is TRBV6-6 and J is TRBJ1-2, with 8 bases identical to TRBD1. Germline V CDR1 and CDR2: MNHNY, SVGAGI (reference sequence). This CDR3 is 14 amino acids long. The ends lost 4 bases at V and 4 bases at J; junction bases unmatched: 5.